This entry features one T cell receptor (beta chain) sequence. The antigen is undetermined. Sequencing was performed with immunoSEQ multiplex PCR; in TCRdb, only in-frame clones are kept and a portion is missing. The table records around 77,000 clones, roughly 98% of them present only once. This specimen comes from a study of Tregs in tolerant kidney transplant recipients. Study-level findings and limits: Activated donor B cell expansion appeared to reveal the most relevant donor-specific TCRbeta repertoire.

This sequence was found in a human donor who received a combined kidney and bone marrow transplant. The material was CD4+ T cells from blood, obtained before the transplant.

The CDR3 is CASSGLAATDTQYF. For the CDR3, the DNA is TGTGCCAGCAGCGGACTAGCGGCCACAGATACGCAGTATTTT. The J gene is TRBJ2-3, the V gene TRBV6-6; 10 nucleotides match TRBD2. Losses at the gene ends were 6 bases for V and 2 bases for J; bases not matched to a gene: 2. Germline lookup yields CDR1 MNHNY and CDR2 SVGAGI (reference sequence). The CDR3 sequence is 14 residues long.